Listed below are T cell receptor beta chains from one sample, sequenced in a study of lymphopenia after photon versus proton radiotherapy. The repertoire was sequenced with immunoSEQ multiplex PCR; TCRdb's copy has only in-frame clones and lacks some. The data show 20,000 to 25,000 clones, 85% seen once. The specimen comprised peripheral blood, sampled from a patient treated with photon-based radiotherapy. The receptors stem from a man aged 55 to 70 with pancreatic cancer. Each CDR3 is given with its conserved first and last residue. The D gene is left open where the match is weak. Clone size is given for some rows only: seen once, a few or many times, or a class if the clone is expanded.

J,size,V,D,CDR3,DNA
TRBJ2-6,NA,TRBV5-6,NA,CASSYPSPGRSGANVLTF,TGTGCCAGCAGCTACCCGTCGCCGGGACGCTCTGGGGCCAACGTCCTGACTTTC
TRBJ1-6,NA,TRBV5-4,NA,CASSGETRYSPLHF,TGTGCCAGCAGCGGCGAAACAAGATATTCACCCCTCCACTTT
TRBJ1-1,NA,TRBV11-2,TRBD1,CASSFDRGLLNTEAFF,TGTGCCAGCAGCTTCGACAGGGGACTTTTGAACACTGAAGCTTTCTTT
TRBJ2-1,NA,TRBV19,TRBD1,CAPPGDRYNEQFF,TGTGCCCCCCCGGGGGACAGGTACAATGAGCAGTTCTTC
TRBJ2-1,NA,TRBV4-1,TRBD2,CASRRTSGDYNEQFF,TGCGCCAGCAGGCGGACTAGCGGGGACTACAATGAGCAGTTCTTC
TRBJ2-5,NA,TRBV19,NA,CASSRGRSETQYF,TGTGCCAGTAGTCGGGGGCGATCAGAGACCCAGTACTTC
TRBJ2-7,NA,TRBV6-5,TRBD1,CASSYEDRGHEQYF,TGTGCCAGCAGTTACGAAGACAGGGGTCACGAGCAGTACTTC
TRBJ1-2,NA,TRBV11-2,TRBD1,CASSEPGQGVYGYTF,TGTGCCAGCAGCGAACCGGGACAGGGGGTCTATGGCTACACCTTC
TRBJ1-1,NA,TRBV9,NA,CASSVAGTTGTEAFF,TGTGCCAGCAGCGTAGCCGGCACGACGGGCACTGAAGCTTTCTTT
TRBJ2-1,NA,TRBV5-4,TRBD2,CASSSGGASSYNEQFF,TGTGCCAGCAGCTCCGGGGGGGCAAGCTCCTACAATGAGCAGTTCTTC
TRBJ2-1,NA,TRBV9,NA,CASSVGMVNSEQFF,TGTGCCAGCAGCGTAGGGATGGTGAACAGTGAGCAGTTCTTC
TRBJ2-7,NA,TRBV27,NA,CASSSYTAGTQRGEQYF,TGTGCCAGCAGTTCCTATACTGCTGGGACACAAAGGGGGGAGCAGTACTTC
TRBJ2-3,NA,TRBV6-1,TRBD1,CASSEGQGADTQYF,TGTGCCAGCAGTGAAGGACAGGGGGCAGATACGCAGTATTTT
TRBJ2-5,NA,TRBV11-2,TRBD2,CASSFSIAGEQETQYF,TGTGCCAGCAGCTTTTCCATAGCGGGGGAACAAGAGACCCAGTACTTC
TRBJ1-1,NA,TRBV4-1,TRBD1,CASSQGVLDRLFTEAFF,TGCGCCAGCAGCCAGGGAGTTTTGGACAGGCTCTTCACTGAAGCTTTCTTT
TRBJ2-2,NA,TRBV5-4,NA,CASSFGYGAANTGELFF,TGTGCCAGCAGCTTTGGGTATGGGGCTGCGAACACCGGGGAGCTGTTTTTT
TRBJ2-2,NA,TRBV4-3,NA,CASSQDPASETGELFF,TGCGCCAGCAGCCAGGACCCAGCTAGCGAAACCGGGGAGCTGTTTTTT
TRBJ2-7,NA,TRBV10-2,NA,CASSESKQNSYEQYF,TGCGCCAGCAGTGAGTCGAAACAGAACTCCTACGAGCAGTACTTC
TRBJ1-1,NA,TRBV29-1,TRBD1,CSASGQGWLTEAFF,TGCAGCGCCAGCGGACAGGGTTGGTTAACTGAAGCTTTCTTT
TRBJ2-7,NA,TRBV29-1,NA,CSVREGGRSYEQYF,TGCAGCGTGCGTGAAGGCGGCAGGTCCTACGAGCAGTACTTC
TRBJ1-6,NA,TRBV11-3,NA,CASSLEGNSPLHF,TGTGCCAGCAGCTTGGAAGGAAATTCACCCCTCCACTTT
TRBJ2-5,few,TRBV10-3,NA,CAIGSDRGGKETQYF,TGTGCCATCGGATCGGACAGAGGGGGAAAAGAGACCCAGTACTTC
TRBJ2-1,NA,TRBV7-9,NA,CASSPWVGDDDEQFF,TGTGCCAGCAGCCCCTGGGTGGGGGATGATGATGAGCAGTTCTTC
TRBJ1-2,NA,TRBV27,NA,CASSLYAAGLRNYGYTF,TGTGCCAGCAGTTTATACGCTGCGGGACTACGAAACTATGGCTACACCTTC
TRBJ2-1,NA,TRBV9,NA,CASSVVGVPNNEQFF,TGTGCCAGCAGCGTCGTAGGGGTGCCGAACAATGAGCAGTTCTTC
TRBJ2-2,NA,TRBV15,TRBD1,CATSVTGANTGELFF,TGTGCCACCAGCGTAACAGGGGCGAACACCGGGGAGCTGTTTTTT
TRBJ1-2,NA,TRBV19,TRBD1,CASSIDQRGLNYGYTF,TGTGCCAGTAGTATAGATCAGAGGGGGCTCAACTATGGCTACACCTTC
TRBJ2-2,few,TRBV5-4,TRBD1,CASSAQGADTGELFF,TGTGCCAGCAGCGCTCAGGGGGCGGACACCGGGGAGCTGTTTTTT
TRBJ2-1,NA,TRBV23-1,NA,CASSQGGLWGRAYNEQFF,TGCGCCAGCAGTCAAGGGGGGCTGTGGGGGCGCGCCTACAATGAGCAGTTCTTC
TRBJ2-3,NA,TRBV7-2,TRBD2,CASELAGGSTDTQYF,TGTGCCAGCGAACTAGCGGGGGGGAGCACAGATACGCAGTATTTT
TRBJ2-1,NA,TRBV18,TRBD2,CASSPRLAGDLVGNNEQFF,TGTGCCAGCTCACCAAGACTAGCGGGGGACCTCGTAGGTAACAATGAGCAGTTCTTC
TRBJ2-1,NA,TRBV28,NA,CASSQGGRMFHEQFF,TGTGCCAGCAGTCAGGGGGGGCGAATGTTCCATGAGCAGTTCTTC